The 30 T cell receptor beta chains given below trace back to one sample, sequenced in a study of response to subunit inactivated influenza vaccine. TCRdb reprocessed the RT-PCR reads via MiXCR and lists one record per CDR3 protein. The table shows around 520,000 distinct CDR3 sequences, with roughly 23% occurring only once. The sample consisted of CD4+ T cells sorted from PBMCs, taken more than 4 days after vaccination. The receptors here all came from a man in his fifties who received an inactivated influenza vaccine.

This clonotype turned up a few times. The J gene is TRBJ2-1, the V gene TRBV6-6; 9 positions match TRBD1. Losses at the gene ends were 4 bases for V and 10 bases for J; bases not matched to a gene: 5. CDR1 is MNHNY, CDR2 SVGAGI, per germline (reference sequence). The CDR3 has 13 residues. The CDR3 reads CASSWNRGHEQFF. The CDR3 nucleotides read TGTGCCAGCAGTTGGAACAGGGGGCACGAGCAGTTCTTC.

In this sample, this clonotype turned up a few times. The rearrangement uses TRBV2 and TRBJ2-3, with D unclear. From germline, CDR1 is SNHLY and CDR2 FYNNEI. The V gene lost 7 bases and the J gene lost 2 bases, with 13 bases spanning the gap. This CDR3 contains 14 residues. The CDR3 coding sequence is TGTGCCAGCACTATGCAATTAGCCACAGATACGCAGTATTTT. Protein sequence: CASTMQLATDTQYF.

CDR3 DNA: TGTGCCAGCAGCTTAAGGGGGACGGACACTGAAGCTTTCTTT. This sequence encodes CASSLRGTDTEAFF. The J gene is TRBJ1-1, the V gene TRBV5-8; D is possibly TRBD1 (6 bases). Germline V gene sequence: CDR1 SGHTS, CDR2 YDEGEE. CDR3 length: 14 amino acids. Trimming removed 2 bases from V and 3 bases from J, with 11 bases in between.

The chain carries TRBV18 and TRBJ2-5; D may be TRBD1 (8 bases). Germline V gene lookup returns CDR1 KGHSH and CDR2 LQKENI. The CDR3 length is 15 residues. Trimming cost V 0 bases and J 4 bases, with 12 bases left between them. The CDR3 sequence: CASSPPGGTGETQYF. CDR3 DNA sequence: TGTGCCAGCTCACCACCGGGAGGGACAGGAGAGACCCAGTACTTC.

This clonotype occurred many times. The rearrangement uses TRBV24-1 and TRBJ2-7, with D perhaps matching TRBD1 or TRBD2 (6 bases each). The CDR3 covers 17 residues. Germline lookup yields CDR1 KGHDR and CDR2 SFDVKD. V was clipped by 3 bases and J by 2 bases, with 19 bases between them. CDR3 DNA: TGTGCCACCAGTGATCTACCACCGGGGGCAACAACCTACGAGCAGTACTTC. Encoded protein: CATSDLPPGATTYEQYF.

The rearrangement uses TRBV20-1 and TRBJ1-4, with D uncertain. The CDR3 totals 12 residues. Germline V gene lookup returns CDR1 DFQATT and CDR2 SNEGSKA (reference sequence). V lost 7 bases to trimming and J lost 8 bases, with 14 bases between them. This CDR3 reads CSVVSLGEKLFF. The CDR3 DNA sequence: TGCAGTGTAGTATCTCTGGGCGAAAAACTGTTTTTT.

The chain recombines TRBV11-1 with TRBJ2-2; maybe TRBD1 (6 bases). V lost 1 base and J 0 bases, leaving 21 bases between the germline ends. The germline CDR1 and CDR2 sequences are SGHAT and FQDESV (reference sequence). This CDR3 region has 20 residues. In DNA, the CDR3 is TGTGCCAGCAGCTTAGTGTGGACAGCACGCCGTCCCGCGAACACCGGGGAGCTGTTTTTT. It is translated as CASSLVWTARRPANTGELFF. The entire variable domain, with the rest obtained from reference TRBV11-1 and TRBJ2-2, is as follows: EAEVAQSPRYKITEKSQAVAFWCDPISGHATLYWYRQILGQGPELLVQFQDESVVDDSQLPKDRFSAERLKGVDSTLKIQPAELGDSAMYLCASSLVWTARRPANTGELFFGEGSRLTVL.

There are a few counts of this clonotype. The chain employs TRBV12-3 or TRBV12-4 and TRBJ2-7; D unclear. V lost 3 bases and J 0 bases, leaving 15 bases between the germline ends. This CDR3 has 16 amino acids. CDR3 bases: TGTGCCAGCAGTTTTCTGATCGCTACCCGCTCCTACGAGCAGTACTTC. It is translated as CASSFLIATRSYEQYF.

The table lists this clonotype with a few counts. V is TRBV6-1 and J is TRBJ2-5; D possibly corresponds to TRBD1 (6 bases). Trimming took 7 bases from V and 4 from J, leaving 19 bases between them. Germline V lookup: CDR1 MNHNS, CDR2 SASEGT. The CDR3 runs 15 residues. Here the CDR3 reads CASTSAGTKGETQYF. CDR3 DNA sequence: TGTGCCAGCACCTCAGCCGGGACAAAAGGAGAGACCCAGTACTTC.

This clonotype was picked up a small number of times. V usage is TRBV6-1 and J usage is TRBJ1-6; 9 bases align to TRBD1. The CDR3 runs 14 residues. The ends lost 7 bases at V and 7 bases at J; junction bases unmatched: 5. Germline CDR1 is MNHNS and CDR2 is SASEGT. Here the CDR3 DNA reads TGTGCCAGCACGGGACAGGGATGGAATTCACCCCTCCACTTT. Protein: CASTGQGWNSPLHF.

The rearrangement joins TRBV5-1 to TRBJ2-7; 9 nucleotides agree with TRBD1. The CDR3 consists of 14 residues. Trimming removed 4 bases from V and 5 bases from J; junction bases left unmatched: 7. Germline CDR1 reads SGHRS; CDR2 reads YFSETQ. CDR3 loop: CASSQRTGENEQYF. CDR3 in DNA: TGCGCCAGCAGCCAAAGGACAGGGGAAAACGAGCAGTACTTC. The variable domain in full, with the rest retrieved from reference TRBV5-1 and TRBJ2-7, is KAGVTQTPRYLIKTRGQQVTLSCSPISGHRSVSWYQQTPGQGLQFLFEYFSETQRNKGNFPGRFSGRQFSNSRSEMNVSTLELGDSALYLCASSQRTGENEQYFGPGTRLTVT.

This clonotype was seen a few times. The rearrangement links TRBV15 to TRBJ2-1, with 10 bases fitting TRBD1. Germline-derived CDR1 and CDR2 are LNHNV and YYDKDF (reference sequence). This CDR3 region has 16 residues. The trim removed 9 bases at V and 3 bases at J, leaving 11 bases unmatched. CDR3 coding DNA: TGTGCCACAAGACAGTTAGGACAGGGGGACTACAATGAGCAGTTCTTC. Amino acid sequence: CATRQLGQGDYNEQFF.

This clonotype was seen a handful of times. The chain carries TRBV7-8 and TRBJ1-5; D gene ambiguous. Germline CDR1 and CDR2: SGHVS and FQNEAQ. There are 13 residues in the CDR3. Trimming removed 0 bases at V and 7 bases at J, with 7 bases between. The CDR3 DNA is TGTGCCAGCAGCTTAGCTGCTCGCCAGCCCCAGCATTTT. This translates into CASSLAARQPQHF.

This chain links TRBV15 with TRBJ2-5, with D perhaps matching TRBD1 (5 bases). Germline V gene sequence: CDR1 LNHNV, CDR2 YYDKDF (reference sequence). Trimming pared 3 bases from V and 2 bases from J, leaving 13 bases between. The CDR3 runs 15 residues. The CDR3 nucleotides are TGTGCCACCAGCAGTCAGGGTATAGGGCAAGAGACCCAGTACTTC. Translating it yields CATSSQGIGQETQYF.

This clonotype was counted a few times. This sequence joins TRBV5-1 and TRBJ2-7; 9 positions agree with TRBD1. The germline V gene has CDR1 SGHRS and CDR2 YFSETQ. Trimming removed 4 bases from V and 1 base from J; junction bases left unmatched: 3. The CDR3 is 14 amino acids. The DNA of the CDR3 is TGCGCCAGCAGCGCACAGGGGGCTTCCTACGAGCAGTACTTC. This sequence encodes CASSAQGASYEQYF.

For the CDR3, the DNA is TGTGCCAGCAGCCTAAGGGGCCTCCGGGACAGGAACTACGAGCAGTACTTC. Its translation: CASSLRGLRDRNYEQYF. The J gene is TRBJ2-7, the V gene TRBV3-1, with 8 bases fitting TRBD1. Germline V lookup: CDR1 LGHDT, CDR2 YNNKEL (reference sequence). There are 17 residues in the CDR3. With V trimmed by 4 bases and J by 3 bases, 14 bases remained unmatched.

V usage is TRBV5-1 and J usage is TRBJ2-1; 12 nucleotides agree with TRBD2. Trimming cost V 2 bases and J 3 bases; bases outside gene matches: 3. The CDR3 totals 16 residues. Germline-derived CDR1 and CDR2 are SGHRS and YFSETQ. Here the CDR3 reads CASSLPLAGGYNEQFF. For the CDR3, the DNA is TGCGCCAGCAGCTTACCACTAGCGGGGGGCTACAATGAGCAGTTCTTC.

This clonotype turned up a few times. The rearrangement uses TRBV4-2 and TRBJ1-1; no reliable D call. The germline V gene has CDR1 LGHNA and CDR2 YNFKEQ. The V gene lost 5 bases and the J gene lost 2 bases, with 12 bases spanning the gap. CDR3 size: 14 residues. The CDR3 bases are TGTGCCAGCAGCACCTCTGGTACTAACACTGAAGCTTTCTTT. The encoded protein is CASSTSGTNTEAFF.

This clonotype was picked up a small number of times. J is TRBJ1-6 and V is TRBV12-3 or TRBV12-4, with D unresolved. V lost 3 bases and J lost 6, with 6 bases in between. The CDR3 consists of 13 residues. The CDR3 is CASSFFSNSPLHF. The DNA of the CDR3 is TGTGCCAGCAGTTTTTTCAGTAATTCACCCCTCCACTTT.

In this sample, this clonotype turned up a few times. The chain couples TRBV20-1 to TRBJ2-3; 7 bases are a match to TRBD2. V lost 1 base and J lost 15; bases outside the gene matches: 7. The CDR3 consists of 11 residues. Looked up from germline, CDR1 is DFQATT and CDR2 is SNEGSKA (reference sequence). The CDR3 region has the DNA TGCAGTGCTAGAGGACACGGGGGGTCATATTTT. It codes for CSARGHGGSYF.

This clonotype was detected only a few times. The CDR3 protein is CSAQGGGETQYF. The CDR3 DNA sequence: TGCAGCGCACAGGGGGGGGGAGAGACCCAGTACTTC. The rearrangement links TRBV29-1 to TRBJ2-5, with D perhaps matching TRBD1 (8 bases). Trimming cost V 7 bases and J 4 bases, with 13 bases left between them. Germline V gives CDR1 SQVTM, CDR2 ANQGSEA. This CDR3 comprises 12 residues.

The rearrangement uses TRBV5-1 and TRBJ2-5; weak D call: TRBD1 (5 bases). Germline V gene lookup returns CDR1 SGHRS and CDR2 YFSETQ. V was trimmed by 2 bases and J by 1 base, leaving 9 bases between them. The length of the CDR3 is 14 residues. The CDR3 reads CASSFNRPQETQYF. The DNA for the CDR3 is TGCGCCAGCAGCTTTAACAGGCCCCAAGAGACCCAGTACTTC. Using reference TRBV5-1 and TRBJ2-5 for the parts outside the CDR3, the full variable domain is KAGVTQTPRYLIKTRGQQVTLSCSPISGHRSVSWYQQTPGQGLQFLFEYFSETQRNKGNFPGRFSGRQFSNSRSEMNVSTLELGDSALYLCASSFNRPQETQYFGPGTRLLVL.

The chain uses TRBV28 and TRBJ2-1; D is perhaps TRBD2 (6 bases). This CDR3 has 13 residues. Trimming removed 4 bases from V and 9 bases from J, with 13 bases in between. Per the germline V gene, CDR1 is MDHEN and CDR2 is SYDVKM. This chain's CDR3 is CASSSLLAAEQFF. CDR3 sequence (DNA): TGTGCCAGCAGTTCCCTACTAGCCGCTGAGCAGTTCTTC.

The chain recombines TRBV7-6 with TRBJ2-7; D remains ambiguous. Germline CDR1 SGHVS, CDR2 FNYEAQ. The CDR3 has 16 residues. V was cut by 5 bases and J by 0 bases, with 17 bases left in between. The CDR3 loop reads CASSDVDILSSYEQYF. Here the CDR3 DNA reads TGTGCCAGCAGCGATGTTGACATTTTGAGCTCCTACGAGCAGTACTTC.

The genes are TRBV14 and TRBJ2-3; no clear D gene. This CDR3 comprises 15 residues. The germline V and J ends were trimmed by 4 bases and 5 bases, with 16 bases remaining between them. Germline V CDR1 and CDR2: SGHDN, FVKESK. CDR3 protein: CASSPLKGLGDTQYF. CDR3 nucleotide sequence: TGTGCCAGCAGCCCTCTGAAGGGTCTGGGAGATACGCAGTATTTT.

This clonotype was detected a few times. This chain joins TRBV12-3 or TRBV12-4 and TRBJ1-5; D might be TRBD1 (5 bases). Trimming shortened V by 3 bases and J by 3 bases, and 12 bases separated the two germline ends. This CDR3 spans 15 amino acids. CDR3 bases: TGTGCCAGCAGTTTTCAGGGACTGGACAATCAGCCCCAGCATTTT. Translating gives CASSFQGLDNQPQHF.

The CDR3 spells CSVAGQTVGHEQYF. The CDR3 coding sequence is TGCAGCGTTGCCGGACAGACAGTAGGCCACGAGCAGTACTTC. This chain joins TRBV29-1 and TRBJ2-7; weak D call: TRBD1 (6 bases). Germline V gene lookup returns CDR1 SQVTM and CDR2 ANQGSEA. The CDR3 is 14 amino acids. The V end was cut by 4 bases, the J end by 5 bases, with 18 bases between.

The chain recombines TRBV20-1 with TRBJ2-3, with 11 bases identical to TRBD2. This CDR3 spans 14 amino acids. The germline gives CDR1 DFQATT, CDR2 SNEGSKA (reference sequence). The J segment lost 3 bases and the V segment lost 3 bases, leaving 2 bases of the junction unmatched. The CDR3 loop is CSARSSGRTDTQYF. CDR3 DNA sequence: TGCAGTGCTAGGTCTAGCGGGAGGACAGATACGCAGTATTTT.

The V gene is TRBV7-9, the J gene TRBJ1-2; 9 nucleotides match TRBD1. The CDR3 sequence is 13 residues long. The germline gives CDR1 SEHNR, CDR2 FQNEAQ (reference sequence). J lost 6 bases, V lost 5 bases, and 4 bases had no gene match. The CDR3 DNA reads TGTGCCAGCAGCCGTGGGACAGGGAATGGCTACACCTTC. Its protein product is CASSRGTGNGYTF.

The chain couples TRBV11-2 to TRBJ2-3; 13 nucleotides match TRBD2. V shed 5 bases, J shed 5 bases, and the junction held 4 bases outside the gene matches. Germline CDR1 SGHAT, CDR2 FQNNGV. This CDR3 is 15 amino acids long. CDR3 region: CASSPLAGGLDTQYF. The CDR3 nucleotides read TGTGCCAGCAGCCCACTAGCGGGAGGGTTAGATACGCAGTATTTT.